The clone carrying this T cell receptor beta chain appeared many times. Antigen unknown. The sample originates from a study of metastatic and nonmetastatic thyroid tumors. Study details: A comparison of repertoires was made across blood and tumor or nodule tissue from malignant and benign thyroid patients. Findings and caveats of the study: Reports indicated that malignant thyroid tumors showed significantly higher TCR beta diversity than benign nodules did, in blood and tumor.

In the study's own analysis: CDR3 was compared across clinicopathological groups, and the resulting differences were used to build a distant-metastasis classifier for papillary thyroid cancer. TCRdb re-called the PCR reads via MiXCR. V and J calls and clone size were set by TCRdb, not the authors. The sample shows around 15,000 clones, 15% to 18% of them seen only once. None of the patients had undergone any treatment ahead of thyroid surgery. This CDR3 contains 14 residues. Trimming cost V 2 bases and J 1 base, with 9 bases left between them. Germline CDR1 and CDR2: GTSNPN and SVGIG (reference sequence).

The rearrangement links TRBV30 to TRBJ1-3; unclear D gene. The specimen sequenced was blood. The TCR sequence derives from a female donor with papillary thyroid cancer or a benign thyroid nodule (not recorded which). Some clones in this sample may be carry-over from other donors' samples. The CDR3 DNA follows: TGTGCCTGGAGTTATGGGGAGTCTGGAAACACCATATATTTT. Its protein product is CAWSYGESGNTIYF.